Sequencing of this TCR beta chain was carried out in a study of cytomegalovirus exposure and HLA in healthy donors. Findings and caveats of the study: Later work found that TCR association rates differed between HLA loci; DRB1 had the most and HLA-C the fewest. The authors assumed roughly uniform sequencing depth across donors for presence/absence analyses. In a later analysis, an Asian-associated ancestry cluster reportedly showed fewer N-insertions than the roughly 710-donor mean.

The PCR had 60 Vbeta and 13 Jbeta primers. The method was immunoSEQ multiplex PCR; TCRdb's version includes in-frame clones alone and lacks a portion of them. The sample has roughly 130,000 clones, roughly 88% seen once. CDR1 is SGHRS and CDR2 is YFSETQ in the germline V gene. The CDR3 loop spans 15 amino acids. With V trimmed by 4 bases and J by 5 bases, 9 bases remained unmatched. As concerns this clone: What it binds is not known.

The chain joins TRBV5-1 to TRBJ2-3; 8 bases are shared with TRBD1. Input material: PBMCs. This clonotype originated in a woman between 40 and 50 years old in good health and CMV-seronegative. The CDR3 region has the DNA TGCGCCAGCAGCGCACCGACAGGGGATCTAGATACGCAGTATTTT. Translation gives CASSAPTGDLDTQYF.